Below, 20 T cell receptor beta chains from the same sample are listed, as sequenced in a study of blood T cell repertoires in COVID-19. Sequencing was performed with immunoSEQ multiplex PCR; in TCRdb, only in-frame clones are kept and a portion is missing. The table lists tens of thousands of clones, 83% of them singletons. Input material: peripheral blood. The receptors were gathered from a man aged 35-49 years with acute or convalescent COVID-19.

This clone appeared a few times. This CDR3 is CATRGQLNTEAFF. CDR3 DNA sequence: TGTGCCACCAGGGGACAGTTGAACACTGAAGCTTTCTTT. The rearrangement joins TRBV24-1 to TRBJ1-1; 7 bases agree with TRBD1. The CDR3 totals 13 residues. Germline V gene lookup returns CDR1 KGHDR and CDR2 SFDVKD. With V trimmed by 7 bases and J by 0 bases, 1 base remained unmatched.

V is TRBV5-4 and J is TRBJ2-1, with 9 bases identical to TRBD2. V lost 2 bases to trimming and J lost 6 bases; unmatched junction nucleotides: 6. CDR3 length equals 15 residues. Germline CDR1 reads SGHNT; CDR2 reads YYREEE (reference sequence). The CDR3 spells CASSFSLAGVNEQFF. The DNA of the CDR3 is TGTGCCAGCAGCTTTTCCTTAGCGGGGGTCAATGAGCAGTTCTTC.

The rearrangement uses TRBV6-6 and TRBJ2-3; D not certain. V lost 2 bases and J lost 3, with 6 bases in between. The CDR3 has 13 amino acids. CDR1 is MNHNY and CDR2 is SVGAGI in the germline V gene (reference sequence). The CDR3 DNA is TGTGCCAGCAGTTACCCAGGAACAGATACGCAGTATTTT. Protein sequence: CASSYPGTDTQYF.

V gene TRBV2 combines with J gene TRBJ2-1; D unresolved. There are 10 residues in the CDR3. V dropped 6 bases and J dropped 10 bases, with 7 bases sitting between them. The germline V gene encodes CDR1 SNHLY and CDR2 FYNNEI. The CDR3 here is CASRTEEQFF. CDR3 in DNA: TGTGCCAGCAGGACGGAGGAGCAGTTCTTC.

This chain joins TRBV6-5 and TRBJ1-1; perhaps TRBD1 as D (5 bases). Germline-derived CDR1 and CDR2 are MNHEY and SVGAGI. Between the trimmed V and J ends, which lost 7 bases and 5 bases, there was a span of 8 bases. The CDR3 consists of 11 residues. CDR3 in amino acids: CASIGGTEAFF. DNA of the CDR3: TGTGCCAGCATTGGGGGGACTGAAGCTTTCTTT.

This chain uses TRBV12-5 with TRBJ1-5, with 9 nucleotides matching TRBD1. The CDR3 consists of 15 residues. Germline loops: CDR1 LGHNT, CDR2 FRNRAP. The ends lost 1 base at V and 5 bases at J; junction bases unmatched: 3. Here the CDR3 DNA reads TGTGCTAGTGGTTTGGCGGGACAGGGTTATCAGCCCCAGCATTTT. Translating it yields CASGLAGQGYQPQHF. Full variable domain (outside the CDR3, taken from reference TRBV12-5 and TRBJ1-5): DARVTQTPRHKVTEMGQEVTMRCQPILGHNTVFWYRQTMMQGLELLAYFRNRAPLDDSGMPKDRFSAEMPDATLATLKIQPSEPRDSAVYFCASGLAGQGYQPQHFGDGTRLSIL.

The genes are TRBV5-6 and TRBJ1-5; D might be TRBD1 (6 bases). Germline V gives CDR1 SGHDT, CDR2 YYEEEE. The length of the CDR3 is 13 residues. Trimming removed 3 bases from V and 4 bases from J, with 8 bases in between. DNA for the CDR3: TGTGCCAGCAGCTCCACAGGGAATCAGCCCCAGCATTTT. Protein product: CASSSTGNQPQHF.

This sequence joins TRBV11-2 and TRBJ1-1; 9 bases align to TRBD1. The CDR3 sequence is 16 residues long. Germline-derived CDR1 and CDR2 are SGHAT and FQNNGV. J gave up 4 bases and V 3 bases, and 9 bases lay outside the gene matches. The CDR3 sequence is CASSFPGTGRITEAFF. The DNA for the CDR3 is TGTGCCAGCAGCTTCCCCGGGACAGGGCGAATCACTGAAGCTTTCTTT. The variable domain in full, with the rest retrieved from reference TRBV11-2 and TRBJ1-1, is EAGVAQSPRYKIIEKRQSVAFWCNPISGHATLYWYQQILGQGPKLLIQFQNNGVVDDSQLPKDRFSAERLKGVDSTLKIQPAKLEDSAVYLCASSFPGTGRITEAFFGQGTRLTVV.

The chain joins TRBV9 to TRBJ1-1, with 8 bases identical to TRBD1. CDR1 SGDLS and CDR2 YYNGEE come from the germline V gene. CDR3 length equals 13 residues. V lost 4 bases to trimming and J lost 5 bases; unmatched junction nucleotides: 4. The CDR3: CASSYDRGTEAFF. CDR3 DNA sequence: TGTGCCAGCAGCTACGACAGGGGTACTGAAGCTTTCTTT.

This clone was observed a few times. The chain employs TRBV18 and TRBJ2-1; TRBD1 matches 7 bases. Germline loops: CDR1 KGHSH, CDR2 LQKENI. This CDR3 region has 12 residues. Trimming removed 4 bases from V and 9 bases from J; junction bases left unmatched: 3. The CDR3 here is CASSRQGSEQFF. The CDR3 bases are TGTGCCAGCTCACGACAGGGTAGTGAGCAGTTCTTC.

CDR3 in DNA: TGTGCCAGCAGCCAAGGGACAGGGTTGGCCACAGATACGCAGTATTTT. Translating it yields CASSQGTGLATDTQYF. The rearrangement uses TRBV3-1 (or the pseudogene TRBV3-2) and TRBJ2-3, with 8 bases fitting TRBD1. Unmatched junction bases numbered 5, after V lost 1 base and J lost 2 bases. The CDR3 length is 16 residues. Per the germline V gene, CDR1 is LGHDT and CDR2 is YNNKEL (reference sequence).

The chain uses TRBV27 and TRBJ2-1; D uncertain. CDR3 length equals 16 residues. Trimming removed 3 bases from V and 0 bases from J, with 12 bases in between. Germline assignment: CDR1 MNHEY and CDR2 SMNVEV (reference sequence). CDR3 region: CASSFGQRSSYNEQFF. The CDR3 DNA reads TGTGCCAGCAGTTTTGGGCAGAGAAGCTCCTACAATGAGCAGTTCTTC.

The rearrangement joins TRBV4-2 to TRBJ2-5; a possible D gene is TRBD2 (6 bases). The V end lost 4 bases, the J end lost 2 bases, and 8 bases lay between the germline ends. Germline loops: CDR1 LGHNA, CDR2 YNFKEQ. The CDR3 has 13 amino acids. This chain's CDR3 is CASSRDLQETQYF. The CDR3 DNA reads as TGTGCCAGCAGCCGGGACTTGCAAGAGACCCAGTACTTC.

The chain carries TRBV9 and TRBJ2-1; TRBD2 matches at 11 bases. Per the germline V gene, CDR1 is SGDLS and CDR2 is YYNGEE. The CDR3 sequence is 15 residues long. V was pared by 5 bases and J by 3 bases, with 4 bases of the junction left unmatched. CDR3 in DNA: TGTGCCAGCAGTATAGCGGGGGGGCACTACAATGAGCAGTTCTTC. Its translation is CASSIAGGHYNEQFF.

The chain uses TRBV4-1 and TRBJ1-1; unclear D gene. This CDR3 spans 14 amino acids. From germline, CDR1 is MGHRA and CDR2 YSYEKL. V lost 2 bases and J lost 5, with 12 bases in between. The CDR3 coding sequence is TGCGCCAGCAGCCAACTACTAGGACCGACTGAAGCTTTCTTT. Its protein product is CASSQLLGPTEAFF.

The chain is built from TRBV27 and TRBJ1-6; perhaps TRBD1 as D (5 bases). The germline CDR1 and CDR2 sequences are MNHEY and SMNVEV (reference sequence). This CDR3 contains 17 residues. V gave up 5 bases and J gave up 0 bases, with 14 bases separating them. The CDR3: CASSRRGVSSYNSPLHF. In DNA form, the CDR3 reads TGTGCCAGCAGTAGGCGGGGGGTGAGCTCCTATAATTCACCCCTCCACTTT.

In this sample, this clone turned up once. The V gene is TRBV7-6, the J gene TRBJ1-5; D unclear. CDR1 SGHVS and CDR2 FNYEAQ come from the germline V gene. The CDR3 is 14 residues long. Trimming left V 1 base short and J 5 bases short, with 9 bases between. The CDR3 protein is CASSLGGPHQPQHF. DNA for the CDR3: TGTGCCAGCAGCTTAGGAGGGCCCCATCAGCCCCAGCATTTT.

This clone was detected a few times. This chain uses TRBV10-1 with TRBJ2-7; TRBD1 might be the D (6 bases). Germline V gene data show CDR1 as WNHNN and CDR2 as SYGVQD (reference sequence). V was clipped by 6 bases and J by 2 bases, with 14 bases between them. The CDR3 sequence is 14 residues long. The CDR3 here is CASSNTGFTYEQYF. CDR3 DNA: TGCGCCAGCAGCAACACAGGGTTTACCTACGAGCAGTACTTC.

The J gene is TRBJ2-3, the V gene TRBV5-6; tentatively, D is TRBD2 (5 bases). Germline CDR1 and CDR2: SGHDT and YYEEEE. V was pared by 0 bases and J by 2 bases, with 13 bases between. The CDR3 loop spans 16 amino acids. Here the CDR3 reads CASSLVGSAYTDTQYF. Here the CDR3 DNA reads TGTGCCAGCAGCTTGGTTGGTAGCGCCTACACAGATACGCAGTATTTT.

The chain combines TRBV29-1 with TRBJ1-3; 11 bases match TRBD1. V was clipped by 5 bases and J by 3 bases; unmatched bases: 3. This CDR3 is built from 14 residues. From germline, CDR1 is SQVTM and CDR2 ANQGSEA. The CDR3 bases are TGCAGCGTTAGGACAGGGGGCATTGGAAACACCATATATTTT. Amino acid sequence: CSVRTGGIGNTIYF.